The 3 T cell receptor beta chains below come from one sample, sequenced in a study of human versus mouse CDR3 diversity and MHC coevolution. Measured with immunoSEQ multiplex PCR; TCRdb has only the in-frame clones, and not every one. This sample yields about 81,000 clones, of which about 93% are seen a single time; around 1.3% belongs to the top ten. Source material: naive CD4+ T cells from blood. Indicated subset: CD45RO-negative CD62L-positive naive CD4 T cells. These receptors were collected from a person aged 30-70 years in good health.

This rearrangement joins TRBV11-1 to TRBJ2-2; D is possibly TRBD2 (5 bases). The ends were cut back, 2 bases at V and 5 bases at J, with 6 bases in the middle. CDR3 length: 13 amino acids. Germline V gene sequence: CDR1 SGHAT, CDR2 FQDESV (reference sequence). CDR3 DNA: TGTGCCAGCAGCTTATCGGGGACCGGGGAGCTGTTTTTT. Translated, it gives CASSLSGTGELFF.

The rearrangement uses TRBV6-6 and TRBJ1-1; TRBD1 agrees at 7 bases. The CDR3 spans 14 residues. V lost 2 bases and J lost 8; bases outside the gene matches: 8. The germline V gene encodes CDR1 MNHNY and CDR2 SVGAGI (reference sequence). CDR3 residues: CASSYGQVILEAFF. In DNA, the CDR3 is TGTGCCAGCAGTTACGGACAGGTGATCTTGGAAGCTTTCTTT.

The J gene is TRBJ1-1, the V gene TRBV5-1; tentative D call: TRBD1 (5 bases). The CDR3 is made up of 13 amino acids. Germline V lookup: CDR1 SGHRS, CDR2 YFSETQ. V was pared by 1 base and J by 6 bases, with 10 bases between. CDR3 protein: CASSLNQGSEAFF. The CDR3 bases are TGCGCCAGCAGCTTGAACCAGGGATCTGAAGCTTTCTTT. The full variable domain, completed using reference TRBV5-1 and TRBJ1-1, is KAGVTQTPRYLIKTRGQQVTLSCSPISGHRSVSWYQQTPGQGLQFLFEYFSETQRNKGNFPGRFSGRQFSNSRSEMNVSTLELGDSALYLCASSLNQGSEAFFGQGTRLTVV.